A single sample gave rise to the 26 T cell receptor beta chains below, sequenced in a study of technical replicates of blood from several donors. Sequencing used immunoSEQ multiplex PCR; TCRdb keeps in-frame clones, though not all of them. The table lists nearly 80,000 clones, approximately 93% of them singletons. The sample consisted of T cells isolated from PBMCs. The receptors shown here come from a human donor in good health.

A remark on this clone: The sample holds other DNA sequences that translate to the same CDR3. The rearrangement uses TRBV6-5 and TRBJ2-7, with 9 bases that match TRBD1. This CDR3 region has 12 residues. Germline V gene lookup returns CDR1 MNHEY and CDR2 SVGAGI. Trimming took 4 bases from V and 6 from J; bases not matched to a gene: 1. The CDR3 region is CASSSTGGEQYF. Written as DNA, the CDR3 is TGTGCCAGCAGTTCGACAGGGGGCGAGCAGTACTTC.

This clone was counted a single time. The chain uses TRBV2 and TRBJ2-3; 9 bases agree with TRBD2. V lost 7 bases and J lost 6; bases outside the gene matches: 17. Germline assignment: CDR1 SNHLY and CDR2 FYNNEI. CDR3 length equals 17 residues. For the CDR3, the DNA is TGTGCCAGCAACTTCGAGACTAGCGGCCCCCAAGGGGATACGCAGTATTTT. As protein: CASNFETSGPQGDTQYF.

The chain combines TRBV5-1 with TRBJ2-1; 8 bases are a match to TRBD2. Trimming cost V 3 bases and J 7 bases; bases outside gene matches: 6. Per the germline V gene, CDR1 is SGHRS and CDR2 is YFSETQ. CDR3 length: 14 residues. The CDR3 region is CASSSEREMNEQFF. The CDR3 DNA sequence: TGCGCCAGCAGCTCGGAGCGGGAGATGAATGAGCAGTTCTTC.

J is TRBJ2-3 and V is TRBV5-1; 9 bases are a match to TRBD1. The V and J ends lost 4 bases and 3 bases, in that order; junction bases with no gene match: 6. Germline loops: CDR1 SGHRS, CDR2 YFSETQ. This CDR3 spans 15 amino acids. The chain's CDR3 is CASSRTGTGTDTQYF. In nucleotides, the CDR3 is TGCGCCAGCAGCCGAACCGGGACAGGGACAGATACGCAGTATTTT. Combining the CDR3 with reference TRBV5-1 and TRBJ2-3 gives the whole variable domain KAGVTQTPRYLIKTRGQQVTLSCSPISGHRSVSWYQQTPGQGLQFLFEYFSETQRNKGNFPGRFSGRQFSNSRSEMNVSTLELGDSALYLCASSRTGTGTDTQYFGPGTRLTVL.

This clone was found a few times. The chain couples TRBV30 to TRBJ1-1; D is unresolved. Trimming shortened V by 2 bases and J by 5 bases, and 12 bases separated the two germline ends. Germline V lookup: CDR1 GTSNPN, CDR2 SVGIG (reference sequence). The CDR3 length is 13 residues. The CDR3 spells CAWSWRGETEAFF. In DNA form, the CDR3 reads TGTGCCTGGAGTTGGCGGGGTGAAACTGAAGCTTTCTTT.

The rearrangement links TRBV29-1 to TRBJ2-2; D is ambiguous. Germline lookup yields CDR1 SQVTM and CDR2 ANQGSEA. Trimming pared 2 bases from V and 2 bases from J, leaving 3 bases between. CDR3 length: 12 residues. The CDR3 spells CSVETNTGELFF. The CDR3 DNA is TGCAGCGTTGAAACTAACACCGGGGAGCTGTTTTTT.

The rearrangement uses TRBV29-1 and TRBJ1-1; 7 bases fit TRBD1. The CDR3 runs 14 residues. From germline, CDR1 is SQVTM and CDR2 ANQGSEA. V dropped 3 bases and J dropped 9; count of bases not matched to a gene: 13. The DNA of the CDR3 is TGCAGCGTTGAGACTTTTTTGGGGACAGCCAAAGCTTTCTTT. Protein product: CSVETFLGTAKAFF.

V is TRBV14 and J is TRBJ2-1, with no clear D. Trimming removed 0 bases from V and 9 bases from J, with 9 bases in between. Germline CDR1 and CDR2: SGHDN and FVKESK. This CDR3 has 13 amino acids. The CDR3 sequence is CASSQDWPSEQFF. As DNA, the CDR3 is TGTGCCAGCAGCCAAGATTGGCCTAGTGAGCAGTTCTTC.

The chain uses TRBV30 and TRBJ1-4; D is possibly TRBD1 (6 bases). CDR1 is GTSNPN, CDR2 SVGIG, per germline (reference sequence). V was cut by 2 bases and J by 13 bases, with 11 bases left in between. CDR3 size: 11 residues. As DNA, the CDR3 is TGTGCCTGGAGTCTCGGACAGCGACTGTTTTTT. Translating gives CAWSLGQRLFF.

The chain combines TRBV11-2 with TRBJ2-3; the D gene is possibly TRBD1 (5 bases). This CDR3 comprises 14 residues. V was clipped by 3 bases and J by 6 bases, with 13 bases between them. The germline CDR1 and CDR2 sequences are SGHAT and FQNNGV. The CDR3 nucleotides are TGTGCCAGCAGCTTTGCTAGGGGTACCGATACGCAGTATTTT. Its translation: CASSFARGTDTQYF. The full variable domain, rest sourced from reference TRBV11-2 and TRBJ2-3, is EAGVAQSPRYKIIEKRQSVAFWCNPISGHATLYWYQQILGQGPKLLIQFQNNGVVDDSQLPKDRFSAERLKGVDSTLKIQPAKLEDSAVYLCASSFARGTDTQYFGPGTRLTVL.

This chain joins TRBV27 and TRBJ2-7; D might be TRBD2 (5 bases). Trimming stripped 4 bases from V and 4 bases from J, with 11 bases between. The V gene's germline CDR1 is MNHEY and CDR2 SMNVEV (reference sequence). CDR3 length equals 13 residues. CDR3 in amino acids: CASSYYTGYEQYF. For the CDR3, the DNA is TGTGCCAGCAGTTATTATACGGGATACGAGCAGTACTTC.

In its sample, this clone was seen once. The chain carries TRBV10-3 and TRBJ2-1, with D tentatively TRBD2 (6 bases). CDR3 length equals 14 residues. Germline values: CDR1 ENHRY, CDR2 SYGVKD. V lost 6 bases to trimming and J lost 2 bases, with 11 bases between them. The CDR3 DNA sequence: TGTGCCATCAGCCGGGACTGGGCCTACAATGAGCAGTTCTTC. It encodes CAISRDWAYNEQFF.

The chain joins TRBV9 to TRBJ2-1; 8 bases line up with TRBD1. Germline-derived CDR1 and CDR2 are SGDLS and YYNGEE. The ends lost 4 bases at V and 7 bases at J; junction bases unmatched: 10. The CDR3 totals 15 residues. This CDR3 is CASSPQQGDGNEQFF. The DNA for the CDR3 is TGTGCCAGCAGCCCTCAACAGGGGGACGGGAATGAGCAGTTCTTC.

The CDR3 bases are TGTGCCAGCAGTACGGGACAGTCCTACAATGAGCAGTTCTTC. Residues: CASSTGQSYNEQFF. V usage is TRBV5-6 and J usage is TRBJ2-1; TRBD1 aligns across 7 bases. The ends lost 5 bases at V and 1 base at J; junction bases unmatched: 3. CDR1 is SGHDT, CDR2 YYEEEE, per germline. This CDR3 is 14 amino acids long. The whole variable domain, filled in from reference TRBV5-6 and TRBJ2-1, reads DAGVTQSPTHLIKTRGQQVTLRCSPKSGHDTVSWYQQALGQGPQFIFQYYEEEERQRGNFPDRFSGHQFPNYSSELNVNALLLGDSALYLCASSTGQSYNEQFFGPGTRLTVL.

The rearrangement links TRBV7-2 to TRBJ2-7; D is ambiguous. The germline V gene has CDR1 SGHTA and CDR2 FQGNSA. Trimming took off 1 base at V and 1 base at J, with 8 bases between the two ends. The CDR3 extends over 14 amino acids. The CDR3 region has the DNA TGTGCCAGCAGCTTAGTCCTACTATCCTACGAGCAGTACTTC. Translation gives CASSLVLLSYEQYF.

This chain uses TRBV11-3 with TRBJ2-3, with TRBD1 matching over 7 bases. The V and J ends lost 5 bases and 4 bases, in that order; junction bases with no gene match: 15. This CDR3 contains 17 residues. CDR1 SGHNT and CDR2 YENEEA come from the germline V gene. CDR3 residues: CASSQGQVRVGADTQYF. Written as DNA, the CDR3 is TGTGCCAGCAGCCAAGGACAGGTCAGGGTGGGCGCAGATACGCAGTATTTT. Combining the CDR3 with reference TRBV11-3 and TRBJ2-3 gives the whole variable domain EAGVVQSPRYKIIEKKQPVAFWCNPISGHNTLYWYLQNLGQGPELLIRYENEEAVDDSQLPKDRFSAERLKGVDSTLKIQPAELGDSAVYLCASSQGQVRVGADTQYFGPGTRLTVL.

V usage is TRBV2 and J usage is TRBJ1-1; D remains unclear. V was clipped by 7 bases and J by 2 bases, with 11 bases between them. The length of the CDR3 is 13 residues. CDR1 and CDR2 (germline): SNHLY, FYNNEI. CDR3 loop: CASTRVDNTEAFF. CDR3 nucleotides: TGTGCCAGCACCCGGGTGGATAACACTGAAGCTTTCTTT.

V is TRBV25-1 and J is TRBJ2-1; TRBD2 might be the D (5 bases). Trimming shortened V by 1 base and J by 2 bases, and 6 bases separated the two germline ends. The germline V gene encodes CDR1 MGHDK and CDR2 SYGVNS. CDR3 length equals 14 residues. The CDR3 DNA follows: TGTGCCAGCAGTGAATCGACTACCTACAATGAGCAGTTCTTC. It is translated as CASSESTTYNEQFF.

The chain links TRBV6-1 to TRBJ1-2; tentative D call: TRBD1 (5 bases). The CDR3 has 13 residues. The germline gives CDR1 MNHNS, CDR2 SASEGT. V dropped 7 bases and J dropped 8 bases, with 17 bases sitting between them. CDR3 coding DNA: TGTGCCAGCACCCTCCGGCGGGGGGAGGGCTACACCTTC. Amino acid sequence: CASTLRRGEGYTF.

The chain joins TRBV6-1 to TRBJ2-7; 9 bases agree with TRBD2. The CDR3 extends over 15 amino acids. J gave up 2 bases and V 2 bases, and 4 bases lay outside the gene matches. CDR1 and CDR2 (germline): MNHNS, SASEGT. The CDR3 spells CASSELGLAAYEQYF. The CDR3 DNA sequence: TGTGCCAGCAGTGAATTGGGACTAGCCGCCTACGAGCAGTACTTC.

The sample holds one count of this clone. The chain joins TRBV9 to TRBJ2-7; 8 bases map to TRBD2. V was clipped by 4 bases and J by 7 bases; unmatched bases: 7. Germline-derived CDR1 and CDR2 are SGDLS and YYNGEE. The CDR3 covers 13 residues. CDR3 in amino acids: CASSPRTSWEQYF. Here the CDR3 DNA reads TGTGCCAGCAGCCCCAGGACTAGCTGGGAGCAGTACTTC.

The CDR3 loop is CSVEGKVNYGYTF. The CDR3 region has the DNA TGCAGCGTTGAGGGCAAAGTCAACTATGGCTACACCTTC. V is TRBV29-1 and J is TRBJ1-2; D is unresolved. With 3 bases removed from V and 2 bases from J, the gap between germline ends came to 10 bases. Germline CDR1 is SQVTM and CDR2 is ANQGSEA. This CDR3 contains 13 residues.

The chain uses TRBV29-1 and TRBJ2-7; D is ambiguous. CDR3 length: 12 amino acids. CDR1 and CDR2 (germline): SQVTM, ANQGSEA. V dropped 1 base and J dropped 3 bases, with 7 bases sitting between them. CDR3 coding DNA: TGCAGCGTTGAAGCAGGTCTCTACGAGCAGTACTTC. Translating it yields CSVEAGLYEQYF.

This chain joins TRBV28 and TRBJ1-5, with D unclear. The germline V gene has CDR1 MDHEN and CDR2 SYDVKM. This CDR3 contains 16 residues. V shed 4 bases and J shed 5 bases, with 18 bases lying between them. DNA of the CDR3: TGTGCCAGCAGTTCCCCGGGGAGAGGGTCCCATCAGCCCCAGCATTTT. Its translation is CASSSPGRGSHQPQHF.

V and J are TRBV6-5 and TRBJ2-7, with 10 bases aligning to TRBD1. The length of the CDR3 is 15 residues. V lost 0 bases and J lost 4; bases outside the gene matches: 3. Germline values: CDR1 MNHEY, CDR2 SVGAGI. The CDR3 region is CASSYSVDRGYEQYF. The DNA of the CDR3 is TGTGCCAGCAGTTACTCGGTGGACAGGGGGTACGAGCAGTACTTC.

This clone was seen only a few times. The rearrangement joins TRBV5-1 to TRBJ2-1, with TRBD2 matching 9 bases. Losses at the gene ends were 7 bases for V and 5 bases for J; bases not matched to a gene: 7. The germline V gene has CDR1 SGHRS and CDR2 YFSETQ. This CDR3 contains 14 residues. For the CDR3, the DNA is TGCGCCAGCCAACTAGCGGGTCAGAACAATGAGCAGTTCTTC. It codes for CASQLAGQNNEQFF.